This is a list of T cell receptor beta chains from one sample in a study of blood T cell repertoires in COVID-19. The table came from immunoSEQ multiplex PCR; TCRdb's copy has only in-frame clones and leaves some out. The table records 210,000 or so clones, over 75% of them present only once. Material: peripheral blood. These receptors originate from a woman aged 35 to 49 who had recovered from COVID-19. The CDR3 runs from the conserved cysteine through the conserved F or W. A D gene is named only where the DNA matches it firmly. Where a row states a size, it is once, few, many or the class of an expanded clone; other rows omit it.

j_call clone_size d_call cdr3_length v_call cdr3_nt cdr3_aa
TRBJ1-5 . . 16 TRBV3-1/TRBV3-2 TGTGCCAGCAGCCAAAACCCCGGACAGTTCAATCAGCCCCAGCATTTT CASSQNPGQFNQPQHF
TRBJ2-1 . . 11 TRBV29-1 TGCAGCGTTGTATTAGTTAGTGAGCAGTTCTTC CSVVLVSEQFF
TRBJ2-3 few TRBD2 15 TRBV6-1 TGTGCCAGCAGTGAAACTAGCGGGAGGGTAGATACGCAGTATTTT CASSETSGRVDTQYF
TRBJ2-2 . TRBD2 19 TRBV28 TGTGCCAGCAGCACCAGGACTAGCGGGAGACTAAGGAACACCGGGGAGCTGTTTTTT CASSTRTSGRLRNTGELFF
TRBJ2-7 . . 15 TRBV7-9 TGTGCCAGCAGCGCGGACAGAAACTTAAACTACGAGCAGTACTTC CASSADRNLNYEQYF
TRBJ1-4 . . 14 TRBV7-9 TGTGCCAGCAGCTTGGGGACAACCGTTGAAAAACTGTTTTTT CASSLGTTVEKLFF
TRBJ2-7 once TRBD1 15 TRBV28 TGTGCCAGCAGTTTGGCAGGGGACAGCTCCTACGAGCAGTACTTC CASSLAGDSSYEQYF
TRBJ2-7 . TRBD2 17 TRBV7-8 TGTGCCAGCAGCTCACTTGGAATTAGCGGGAGCCGGGACGAGCAGTACTTC CASSSLGISGSRDEQYF
TRBJ2-3 . . 12 TRBV19 TGTGCCAGTAGTACCAATGCGGGTACGCAGTATTTT CASSTNAGTQYF
TRBJ1-4 . TRBD1 15 TRBV2 TGTGCCAGCAGTGAAGCCAGGACAGGGTTTGAAAAACTGTTTTTT CASSEARTGFEKLFF
TRBJ2-4 . . 13 TRBV30 TGTGCCTGGAGCTGGGAGCGTAAGGACATTCAGTACTTC CAWSWERKDIQYF